This TCR beta chain came from a study of T-cell memory formation after mild COVID-19. For the study at large: Among the donors, TCR clusters were largely specific to each donor. Study-wide results and limits: Clones that contracted from day 15 to 85 were balanced CD4/CD8, while later expanders leaned CD4+.

A 5'RACE reaction primed in the constant segment made cDNA libraries of TCR alpha and TCR beta, and these carried sample barcodes and UMIs. From the 5' RACE reads, TCRdb called clonotypes with MiXCR, one entry per CDR3 protein. The repertoire has 250,000 to 400,000 distinct CDR3 sequences, 13% to 15% of them found once; the top ten carry approximately 22%. V dropped 7 bases and J dropped 5; count of bases not matched to a gene: 12. This CDR3 is built from 14 residues. CDR1 is SQVTM and CDR2 is ANQGSEA in the germline V gene. This clonotype was counted a few times. Antigen unknown. Sequenced sample: PBMCs or a T cell subset sorted from them (not recorded which). The TCR sequence derives from a man aged 18 to 29 who had mild COVID-19 (a few samples of this study predate the infection). Cell type and time point are not known. The V and J genes are TRBV29-1 and TRBJ1-1; TRBD1 matches at 8 bases. The CDR3 loop reads CSARGPPLGTEAFF. In DNA, the CDR3 is TGCAGCGCCAGGGGGCCCCCACTGGGAACTGAAGCTTTCTTT.